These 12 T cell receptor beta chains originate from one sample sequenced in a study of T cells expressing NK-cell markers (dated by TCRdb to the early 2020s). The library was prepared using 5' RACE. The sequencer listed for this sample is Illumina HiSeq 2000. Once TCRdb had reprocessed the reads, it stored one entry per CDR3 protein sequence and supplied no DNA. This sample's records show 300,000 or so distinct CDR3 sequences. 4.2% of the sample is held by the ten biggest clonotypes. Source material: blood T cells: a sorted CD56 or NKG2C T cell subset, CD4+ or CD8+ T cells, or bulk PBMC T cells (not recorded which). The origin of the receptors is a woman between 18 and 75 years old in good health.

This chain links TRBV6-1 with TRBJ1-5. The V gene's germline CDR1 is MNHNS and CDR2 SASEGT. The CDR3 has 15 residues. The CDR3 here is CASSEGSTVNQPQHF.

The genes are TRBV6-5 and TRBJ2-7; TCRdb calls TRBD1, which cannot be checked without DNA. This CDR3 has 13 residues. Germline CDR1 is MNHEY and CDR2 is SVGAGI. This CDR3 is CASSYSEGGEQYF.

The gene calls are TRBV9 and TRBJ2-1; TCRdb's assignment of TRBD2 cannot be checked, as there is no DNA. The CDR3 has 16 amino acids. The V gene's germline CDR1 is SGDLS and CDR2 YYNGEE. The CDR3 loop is CASSTGLAGGYNEQFF. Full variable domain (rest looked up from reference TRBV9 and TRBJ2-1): DSGVTQTPKHLITATGQRVTLRCSPRSGDLSVYWYQQSLDQGLQFLIQYYNGEERAKGNILERFSAQQFPDLHSELNLSSLELGDSALYFCASSTGLAGGYNEQFFGPGTRLTVL.

The CDR3 is CAISGSGGAPNEQFF. V and J are TRBV10-3 and TRBJ2-1; absent DNA, TCRdb's TRBD2 call cannot be checked. Per the germline V gene, CDR1 is ENHRY and CDR2 is SYGVKD. This CDR3 comprises 15 residues.

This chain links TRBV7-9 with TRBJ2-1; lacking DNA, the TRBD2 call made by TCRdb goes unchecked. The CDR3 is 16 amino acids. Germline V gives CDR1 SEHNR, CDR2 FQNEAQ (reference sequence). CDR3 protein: CASSLTSGVGGDEQFF.

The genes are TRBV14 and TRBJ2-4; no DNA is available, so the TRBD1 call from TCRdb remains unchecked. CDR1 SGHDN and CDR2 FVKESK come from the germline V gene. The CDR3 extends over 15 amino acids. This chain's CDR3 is CASSLRDRGKNIQYF.

CDR3 sequence reads: CSASPVAGANVLTF. This sequence joins TRBV20-1 and TRBJ2-6. CDR3 length: 14 amino acids. The germline V gene encodes CDR1 DFQATT and CDR2 SNEGSKA (reference sequence).

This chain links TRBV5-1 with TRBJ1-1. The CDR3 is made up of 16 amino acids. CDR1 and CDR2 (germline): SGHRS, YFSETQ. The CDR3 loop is CASSLGTYNLNTEAFF. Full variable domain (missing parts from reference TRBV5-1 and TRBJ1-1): KAGVTQTPRYLIKTRGQQVTLSCSPISGHRSVSWYQQTPGQGLQFLFEYFSETQRNKGNFPGRFSGRQFSNSRSEMNVSTLELGDSALYLCASSLGTYNLNTEAFFGQGTRLTVV.

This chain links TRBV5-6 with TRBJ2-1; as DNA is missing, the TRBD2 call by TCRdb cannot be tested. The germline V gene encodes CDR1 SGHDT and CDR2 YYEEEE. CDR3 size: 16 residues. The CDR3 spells CASSQGTSRKYNEQFF. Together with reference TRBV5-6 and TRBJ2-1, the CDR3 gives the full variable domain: DAGVTQSPTHLIKTRGQQVTLRCSPKSGHDTVSWYQQALGQGPQFIFQYYEEEERQRGNFPDRFSGHQFPNYSSELNVNALLLGDSALYLCASSQGTSRKYNEQFFGPGTRLTVL.

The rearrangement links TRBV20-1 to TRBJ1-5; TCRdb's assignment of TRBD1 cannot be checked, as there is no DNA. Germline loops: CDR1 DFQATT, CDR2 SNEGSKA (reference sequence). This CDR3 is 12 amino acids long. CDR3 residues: CSAMDSRKPQHF.

This chain's CDR3 is CASSRVQDTQYF. The chain uses TRBV7-2 and TRBJ2-3. The CDR3 runs 12 residues. Germline lookup yields CDR1 SGHTA and CDR2 FQGNSA.

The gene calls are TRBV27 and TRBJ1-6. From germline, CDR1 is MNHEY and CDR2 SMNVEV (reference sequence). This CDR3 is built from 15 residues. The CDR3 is CASSSSRGVGSPLHF.